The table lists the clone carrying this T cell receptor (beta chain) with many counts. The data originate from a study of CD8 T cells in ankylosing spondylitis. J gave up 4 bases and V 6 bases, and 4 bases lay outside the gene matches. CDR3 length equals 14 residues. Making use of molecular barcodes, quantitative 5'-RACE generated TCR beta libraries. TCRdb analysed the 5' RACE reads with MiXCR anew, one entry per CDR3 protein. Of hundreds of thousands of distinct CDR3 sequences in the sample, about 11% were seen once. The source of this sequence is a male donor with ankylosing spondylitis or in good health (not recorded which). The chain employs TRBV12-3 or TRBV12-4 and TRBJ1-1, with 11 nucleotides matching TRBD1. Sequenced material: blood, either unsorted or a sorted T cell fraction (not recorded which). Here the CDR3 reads CASRPGTGGTEAFF. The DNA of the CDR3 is TGTGCCAGCAGACCCGGGACAGGGGGCACTGAAGCTTTCTTT.